These 18 T cell receptor beta chains originate from one sample sequenced in a study of T cell repertoires in cytomegalovirus infection (dated by TCRdb to between 2018 and 2020). No antigen has been assigned to these receptors. The run used an Illumina HiSeq 1500. TCRdb's own reprocessing of the public reads used fastp at Q25 and MiXCR and kept productive beta chains. Under each unique CDR3 protein, matching rows form one entry showing the most common genes and DNA. This sample has approximately 310,000 distinct CDR3 sequences in its table, and approximately 25% of those were observed once. Of the sample, 13% is held by the ten largest clones. The treatment or condition label, read with the paper, signifies: in vitro stimulation with specific CMV peptide epitopes to enrich CMV-specific T cells. Sequencing used cultured PBMCs, obtained from culture after CMV antigen stimulation. All receptors derive from a human donor in good health (CMV status not recorded). Some clones in this sample may be carry-over from other donors' samples.

This clonotype was detected a few times. V is TRBV7-2 and J is TRBJ2-1, with D uncertain. In germline, CDR1 is SGHTA, CDR2 FQGNSA. With 1 base removed from V and 5 bases from J, the gap between germline ends came to 12 bases. The CDR3 has 15 residues. This CDR3 is CASSLEAGAHNEQFF. The CDR3 DNA sequence: TGTGCCAGCAGCTTAGAGGCAGGCGCGCACAATGAGCAGTTCTTC.

This clonotype was observed a handful of times. The chain employs TRBV6-2 or TRBV6-3 and TRBJ2-7; TRBD2 agrees at 7 bases. CDR1 is MNHEY and CDR2 is SVGEGT in the germline V gene. The CDR3 totals 13 residues. Trimming removed 6 bases from V and 3 bases from J; junction bases left unmatched: 5. CDR3 nucleotides: TGTGCCAGCAGAAGTAGCGGGCTCTACGAGCAGTACTTC. Encoded protein: CASRSSGLYEQYF.

The sample holds a few counts of this clonotype. The chain has TRBV2 and TRBJ1-5, with D unclear. Trimming shortened V by 7 bases and J by 9 bases, and 16 bases separated the two germline ends. The CDR3 spans 13 residues. Germline values: CDR1 SNHLY, CDR2 FYNNEI. The CDR3 region has the DNA TGTGCCAGCAAAATCGGGGAACAGATGCCCCAGCATTTT. Protein sequence: CASKIGEQMPQHF.

Comments on this clonotype: A clone one base away is much larger, so this may be a read error. The rearrangement links TRBV7-2 to TRBJ2-7, with 10 bases fitting TRBD2. Germline assignment: CDR1 SGHTA and CDR2 FQGNSA. The CDR3 is made up of 14 amino acids. V shed 4 bases, J shed 10 bases, and the junction held 10 bases outside the gene matches. The CDR3 sequence is CASSSAGVAGGQYF. CDR3 DNA sequence: TGTGCCAGCAGCTCAGCGGGGGTAGCGGGGGGCCAGTACTTC.

This clonotype was seen repeatedly, ten times or more. This rearrangement joins TRBV7-9 to TRBJ1-5; TRBD1 is a possible D gene (5 bases). CDR3 size: 15 residues. Germline loops: CDR1 SEHNR, CDR2 FQNEAQ (reference sequence). The V gene lost 5 bases and the J gene lost 1 base, with 12 bases spanning the gap. CDR3 amino acids: CASSEGSGSNQPQHF. CDR3 DNA sequence: TGTGCCAGCAGCGAGGGGTCGGGGAGCAATCAGCCCCAGCATTTT.

To note about this clonotype: A much larger clone differs by one base, so this may be a read error. The chain joins TRBV12-3 or TRBV12-4 to TRBJ2-6; unclear D gene. The CDR3 sequence is 18 residues long. As DNA, the CDR3 is TGTGCCAGCAATTTAGAGAGGTTATCGACCTCTGGGGCCAACGTCCTGACTTTC. As protein: CASNLERLSTSGANVLTF.

Concerning this clonotype itself: A read error may be the cause here, since a much bigger clone is one base away. This chain connects TRBV7-8 to TRBJ1-1, with 9 bases fitting TRBD1. Germline assignment: CDR1 SGHVS and CDR2 FQNEAQ. CDR3 length equals 15 residues. The DNA of the CDR3 is TGTGCCAGCAGCCCCAGGGACAGGGCCGGCACTAAAGCTTTCTTT. Translating gives CASSPRDRAGTKAFF.

This clonotype was detected ten times or more. The rearrangement uses TRBV12-3 or TRBV12-4 and TRBJ1-1; D not certain. V was pared by 1 base and J by 3 bases, with 9 bases between. The CDR3 length is 14 residues. CDR3 amino acids: CASSLDRAHTEAFF. The CDR3, as DNA: TGTGCCAGCAGTTTAGATAGGGCTCACACTGAAGCTTTCTTT.

This clonotype was counted between two and nine times. V is TRBV5-6 and J is TRBJ1-1, with D unclear. V was pared by 2 bases and J by 4 bases, with 15 bases between. CDR1 SGHDT and CDR2 YYEEEE come from the germline V gene. This CDR3 has 15 amino acids. CDR3 in amino acids: CASSFQQRAGTEAFF. As DNA, the CDR3 is TGTGCCAGCAGCTTCCAGCAGCGCGCCGGCACTGAAGCTTTCTTT.

In DNA form, the CDR3 reads TGCAGTGCTAGGAAACTTAGGGCTCCCTATGGCTACACCTTC. Translated: CSARKLRAPYGYTF. This chain connects TRBV20-1 to TRBJ1-2; no clear D gene. This CDR3 has 14 amino acids. V was pared by 3 bases and J by 4 bases, with 15 bases between. Germline V gene lookup returns CDR1 DFQATT and CDR2 SNEGSKA (reference sequence).

In this sample, this clonotype turned up many times. The chain links TRBV6-2 or TRBV6-3 to TRBJ2-1, with a weak D call TRBD2 (5 bases). The CDR3 is 13 residues long. Trimming removed 6 bases from V and 3 bases from J, with 9 bases in between. Germline V gives CDR1 MNHEY, CDR2 SVGEGT. CDR3 loop: CASRDSSYNEQFF. DNA for the CDR3: TGTGCCAGCAGGGACTCTAGCTACAATGAGCAGTTCTTC.

In its sample, this clonotype was seen a few times. CDR3 sequence: CASSQVGQGTGELFF. Written as DNA, the CDR3 is TGCGCCAGCAGCCAAGTTGGACAGGGGACCGGGGAGCTGTTTTTT. The chain links TRBV4-1 to TRBJ2-2; 9 bases fit TRBD1. The CDR3 contains 15 residues. Germline values: CDR1 MGHRA, CDR2 YSYEKL. V shed 1 base, J shed 5 bases, and the junction held 2 bases outside the gene matches.

This clonotype was recorded a few times. The V and J genes are TRBV29-1 and TRBJ2-3; TRBD2 aligns across 11 bases. The CDR3 has 14 residues. Germline trimming cut 6 bases from V and 2 bases from J; bases unmatched to any gene: 4. Germline CDR1 reads SQVTM; CDR2 reads ANQGSEA. In DNA form, the CDR3 reads TGCAGCGTAGGGACTAGCGGAATCACAGATACGCAGTATTTT. This sequence encodes CSVGTSGITDTQYF.

This clonotype has ten or more counts. Here the CDR3 DNA reads TGTGCCAGCAGCTTAGGGGGACGGACGAACACTGAAGCTTTCTTT. It is translated as CASSLGGRTNTEAFF. The rearrangement uses TRBV7-8 and TRBJ1-1; D may be TRBD1 (5 bases). Between the trimmed V and J ends, which lost 1 base and 1 base, there was a span of 10 bases. The CDR3 sequence is 15 residues long. Germline values: CDR1 SGHVS, CDR2 FQNEAQ. Complete variable domain (other parts from reference TRBV7-8 and TRBJ1-1): GAGVSQSPRYKVAKRGQDVALRCDPISGHVSLFWYQQALGQGPEFLTYFQNEAQLDKSGLPSDRFFAERPEGSVSTLKIQRTQQEDSAVYLCASSLGGRTNTEAFFGQGTRLTVV.

This clonotype was counted only a few times. The chain recombines TRBV14 with TRBJ1-2, with D possibly matching TRBD1 (5 bases). Trimming took off 0 bases at V and 6 bases at J, with 17 bases between the two ends. Looked up from germline, CDR1 is SGHDN and CDR2 is FVKESK. This CDR3 has 16 amino acids. The CDR3 nucleotides are TGTGCCAGCAGCCAAGAGTATTTAACCAGGGACGATGGCTACACCTTC. It encodes CASSQEYLTRDDGYTF.

This clonotype was recorded only once. CDR3: CASSLGTTPDTQYF. The DNA for the CDR3 is TGTGCCAGCAGCTTGGGGACTACCCCAGATACGCAGTATTTT. The chain has TRBV7-4 and TRBJ2-3; TRBD2 matches at 7 bases. Trimming removed 3 bases from V and 4 bases from J; junction bases left unmatched: 4. The CDR3 is 14 residues long. Germline V gene data show CDR1 as SGHVT and CDR2 as SQSDAQ.

The rearrangement joins TRBV4-1 to TRBJ1-2; possibly TRBD1 for D (5 bases). Germline CDR1 reads MGHRA; CDR2 reads YSYEKL. Deletions cut 3 bases from V and 2 bases from J, with 10 bases between. The CDR3 runs 14 residues. DNA for the CDR3: TGCGCCAGCAGCCACCAGTGGGGGAACTATGGCTACACCTTC. Translation: CASSHQWGNYGYTF.

Notes on this clonotype: One junction end does not reproduce the germline sequence, and a read error may be involved. This rearrangement joins TRBV5-1 to TRBJ2-7; 9 bases are shared with TRBD1. Germline CDR1 SGHRS, CDR2 YFSETQ. There are 14 residues in the CDR3. The CDR3 loop reads CASSTGTGSFEQYF. The CDR3 nucleotides read TGCGCCAGCAGCACCGGGACAGGGTCCTTCGAGCAGTACTTC.